This T cell receptor (beta chain) was captured in a study of cytomegalovirus exposure and HLA in healthy donors. Looking at the study overall: Early released data comprised approximately 85 million unique TCRs from HLA-typed donors.

Study-wide points: Follow-up analysis seemed to connect common viral pathogens with several of the most significant clusters identified. Sequencing likely produced, as an artifact, a cluster of highly shared sequence variants. The classifier reportedly diagnosed cytomegalovirus status with high specificity and sensitivity.

Looked up from germline, CDR1 is SGHRS and CDR2 is YFSETQ. This CDR3 has 15 amino acids. V lost 0 bases and J lost 3; bases outside the gene matches: 2. Amplification used 60 Vbeta primers and 13 Jbeta primers. TCRdb keeps only in-frame clones here, not all; method: immunoSEQ multiplex PCR. This table has some 87,000 clones, around 80% appearing once. Worth noting for this clone: Its antigen is unknown.

The sequence derives from a young man in good health and CMV-seronegative. What was sequenced was PBMCs. This chain links TRBV5-1 with TRBJ2-2; 7 positions agree with TRBD2. The CDR3 is CASSLGAGDTGELFF. The CDR3 region has the DNA TGCGCCAGCAGCTTGGGGGCGGGAGACACCGGGGAGCTGTTTTTT.